A single sample gave rise to the 10 T cell receptor beta chains below, sequenced in a study of cytomegalovirus exposure and HLA in healthy donors. The PCR was carried out with 60 Vbeta primers and 13 Jbeta primers. The protocol was immunoSEQ multiplex PCR, while the TCRdb copy is restricted to in-frame clones and leaves out a portion. The sample lists about 100,000 clones; approximately 73% were seen once. The sequencing input was PBMCs. These receptors came from a man aged 35 to 55 in good health and CMV-seronegative.

The genes are TRBV6-1 and TRBJ1-4; D is perhaps TRBD1 (5 bases). The CDR3 is 16 residues long. The germline V gene encodes CDR1 MNHNS and CDR2 SASEGT. Trimming stripped 4 bases from V and 0 bases from J, with 12 bases between. The CDR3 region is CASSGADRATNEKLFF. CDR3 in DNA: TGTGCCAGCAGTGGCGCAGACAGAGCAACTAATGAAAAACTGTTTTTT.

The genes are TRBV2 and TRBJ1-3; a weak D match, TRBD1 (5 bases). Germline values: CDR1 SNHLY, CDR2 FYNNEI. The CDR3 loop spans 17 amino acids. Trimming pared 11 bases from V and 0 bases from J, leaving 23 bases between. The CDR3 loop reads CAGTLEVQAFSGNTIYF. Written as DNA, the CDR3 is TGTGCCGGCACCCTCGAGGTACAGGCCTTCTCTGGAAACACCATATATTTT.

With respect to this clone: Other DNA sequences within the sample encode an identical CDR3. The chain combines TRBV27 with TRBJ1-2; possibly TRBD1 for D (5 bases). The CDR3 has 12 residues. V was cut by 3 bases and J by 4 bases, with 6 bases left in between. CDR1 MNHEY and CDR2 SMNVEV come from the germline V gene (reference sequence). CDR3 protein: CASSFRGYGYTF. In DNA, the CDR3 is TGTGCCAGCAGTTTTAGGGGCTATGGCTACACCTTC.

The gene calls are TRBV27 and TRBJ1-1; D is perhaps TRBD1 (5 bases). Germline CDR1 and CDR2: MNHEY and SMNVEV (reference sequence). The CDR3 runs 14 residues. With 2 bases removed from V and 8 bases from J, the gap between germline ends came to 15 bases. The CDR3 DNA is TGTGCCAGCAGTTTAGGGTCTATCGGGGGAGAAGCTTTCTTT. Residues: CASSLGSIGGEAFF.

DNA for the CDR3: TGCGCCAGCAGCCCTGGACAGGGGGCGCTTTTCTACGAGCAGTACTTC. As protein: CASSPGQGALFYEQYF. V usage is TRBV5-1 and J usage is TRBJ2-7; TRBD1 aligns across 11 bases. This CDR3 contains 16 residues. With 4 bases clipped from V and 3 bases from J, the junction kept 9 bases outside the gene matches. CDR1 and CDR2 from the germline V gene are SGHRS and YFSETQ.

The chain joins TRBV18 to TRBJ1-2, with a tentative D call TRBD1 (6 bases). The CDR3 spans 15 residues. Germline CDR1 reads KGHSH; CDR2 reads LQKENI. With 8 bases removed from V and 9 bases from J, the gap between germline ends came to 25 bases. The CDR3 here is CASRPVSGRGSSYTF. In DNA, the CDR3 is TGTGCCAGCCGACCGGTTTCAGGAAGGGGGTCAAGCTACACCTTC.

The J gene is TRBJ1-5, the V gene TRBV19; 8 nucleotides align to TRBD1. The CDR3 extends over 15 amino acids. CDR1 LNHDA and CDR2 SQIVND come from the germline V gene (reference sequence). Unmatched junction bases numbered 4, after V lost 6 bases and J lost 0 bases. CDR3 amino acids: CASSGTGYSNQPQHF. CDR3 nucleotides: TGTGCCAGTAGCGGGACAGGCTATAGCAATCAGCCCCAGCATTTT.

This clone occurred once. The chain combines TRBV5-1 with TRBJ1-6; tentatively, D is TRBD1 (5 bases). CDR1 and CDR2 (germline): SGHRS, YFSETQ. CDR3 length: 14 amino acids. V shed 1 base and J shed 6 bases, with 8 bases lying between them. As DNA, the CDR3 is TGCGCCAGCAGCTTGCAGACAGTTAATTCACCCCTCCACTTT. Protein: CASSLQTVNSPLHF.

V and J are TRBV5-4 and TRBJ1-2; D is unclear. The germline V and J ends were trimmed by 1 base and 4 bases, with 11 bases remaining between them. CDR3 size: 14 residues. Per the germline V gene, CDR1 is SGHNT and CDR2 is YYREEE (reference sequence). The CDR3 spells CASSLSGRAYGYTF. CDR3 nucleotide sequence: TGTGCCAGCAGCTTGAGCGGCAGAGCCTATGGCTACACCTTC.

The sample holds many counts of this clone. The chain uses TRBV30 and TRBJ1-5, with 8 bases that match TRBD1. The CDR3 length is 13 residues. Germline V gene sequence: CDR1 GTSNPN, CDR2 SVGIG (reference sequence). J lost 7 bases, V lost 5 bases, and 7 bases had no gene match. The CDR3 reads CAWGGQGDQPQHF. The CDR3 nucleotides read TGTGCCTGGGGTGGACAGGGCGACCAGCCCCAGCATTTT. Based on the CDR3 plus reference TRBV30 and TRBJ1-5, the full variable domain is SQTIHQWPATLVQPVGSPLSLECTVEGTSNPNLYWYRQAAGRGLQLLFYSVGIGQISSEVPQNLSASRPQDRQFILSSKKLLLSDSGFYLCAWGGQGDQPQHFGDGTRLSIL.